Only one count was recorded for the clone carrying this T cell receptor (beta chain). What it recognizes is unknown. This entry comes from a study of OX40 agonist ivuxolimab in advanced cancers. Overall study results and limits: Average numbers of expanded clones were greater in CD8+ T cells than in CD4+.

The V and J ends lost 5 bases and 2 bases, in that order; junction bases with no gene match: 9. This CDR3 is 17 amino acids long. Germline V CDR1 and CDR2: SEHNR, FQNEAQ (reference sequence). Data came from immunoSEQ multiplex PCR; TCRdb stores just in-frame clones and leaves some out. Here the sample spans roughly 50,000 clones, 77% being singletons. The TCR sequence derives from an adult with an advanced solid tumor such as melanoma, head and neck, liver or kidney cancer. The source material was CD4+ or CD8+ T cells sorted from blood, sampled in a trial of the OX40 agonist ivuxolimab. V and J are TRBV7-9 and TRBJ1-3; 10 bases are a match to TRBD1. CDR3 amino acids: CASSTQPGTGAGNTIYF. CDR3 nucleotide sequence: TGTGCCAGCAGCACCCAGCCGGGGACAGGGGCTGGAAACACCATATATTTT.